The 5 T cell receptor beta chains in this list originate from one sample, sequenced in a study of control samples from healthy donors and cancer patients. Sequencing used immunoSEQ multiplex PCR; TCRdb keeps in-frame clones, though not all of them. The sample carries 100,000 to 150,000 clones, 92% recorded once. The specimen was blood. The receptors were sampled from a man between 18 and 29 years old in good health.

The gene calls are TRBV29-1 and TRBJ1-5; 7 nucleotides align to TRBD1. There are 13 residues in the CDR3. J gave up 5 bases and V 5 bases, and 6 bases lay outside the gene matches. In germline, CDR1 is SQVTM, CDR2 ANQGSEA. The CDR3 sequence is CSVSQGGDQPQHF. CDR3 nucleotide sequence: TGCAGCGTTAGTCAGGGGGGCGATCAGCCCCAGCATTTT. The complete variable domain, with remaining parts taken from reference TRBV29-1 and TRBJ1-5, reads SAVISQKPSRDICQRGTSLTIQCQVDSQVTMMFWYRQQPGQSLTLIATANQGSEATYESGFVIDKFPISRPNLTFSTLTVSNMSPEDSSIYLCSVSQGGDQPQHFGDGTRLSIL.

The chain carries TRBV5-4 and TRBJ1-2; unclear D gene. CDR1 and CDR2 (germline): SGHNT, YYREEE (reference sequence). The CDR3 loop spans 13 amino acids. Trimming cost V 4 bases and J 2 bases, with 9 bases left between them. The CDR3: CASSPLGNYGYTF. The CDR3 nucleotides read TGTGCCAGCAGCCCTTTGGGGAACTATGGCTACACCTTC.

This sequence joins TRBV5-4 and TRBJ2-7, with TRBD1 as a possible D gene (6 bases). Trimming took 0 bases from V and 7 from J, leaving 14 bases between them. The CDR3 totals 14 residues. Germline lookup yields CDR1 SGHNT and CDR2 YYREEE (reference sequence). In DNA, the CDR3 is TGTGCCAGCAGCTTGGTAACAGGGATGGGGGAGCAGTACTTC. Protein product: CASSLVTGMGEQYF.

The gene calls are TRBV30 and TRBJ1-3, with TRBD1 matching over 7 bases. The germline V gene encodes CDR1 GTSNPN and CDR2 SVGIG (reference sequence). Germline trimming cut 2 bases from V and 0 bases from J; bases unmatched to any gene: 10. The CDR3 spans 17 residues. The CDR3: CAWSTRTGPSSGNTIYF. CDR3 sequence (DNA): TGTGCCTGGAGTACTCGGACAGGCCCCAGCTCTGGAAACACCATATATTTT.

This chain connects TRBV19 to TRBJ1-5; tentative D call: TRBD1 (5 bases). The CDR3 runs 13 residues. Trimming shortened V by 6 bases and J by 4 bases, and 10 bases separated the two germline ends. CDR1 and CDR2 from the germline V gene are LNHDA and SQIVND (reference sequence). CDR3 DNA: TGTGCCAGTAGGACCCAGGGTAATCAGCCCCAGCATTTT. It codes for CASRTQGNQPQHF.